This T cell receptor (beta chain) stems from a study of OX40 agonist ivuxolimab in advanced cancers. As for the study in general: The treatment was a fully human IgG2 OX40 agonist, ivuxolimab.

With autoimmune disease history or systemic immunosuppression, patients were excluded. Data came from immunoSEQ multiplex PCR; TCRdb stores just in-frame clones and leaves some out. The sample consists of around 99,000 clones, approximately 90% of them appearing once. J lost 4 bases, V lost 4 bases, and 3 bases had no gene match. The CDR3 consists of 14 residues. Germline CDR1 and CDR2: SGHRS and YFSETQ. This sequence originates from an adult with an advanced solid tumor such as melanoma, head and neck, liver or kidney cancer. The specimen comprised CD4+ or CD8+ T cells sorted from blood, sampled in a trial of the OX40 agonist ivuxolimab. The chain is built from TRBV5-1 and TRBJ2-2, with 8 bases that match TRBD1. The CDR3 is CASSGGQVTGELFF. CDR3 sequence (DNA): TGCGCCAGCAGCGGGGGACAGGTCACCGGGGAGCTGTTTTTT.